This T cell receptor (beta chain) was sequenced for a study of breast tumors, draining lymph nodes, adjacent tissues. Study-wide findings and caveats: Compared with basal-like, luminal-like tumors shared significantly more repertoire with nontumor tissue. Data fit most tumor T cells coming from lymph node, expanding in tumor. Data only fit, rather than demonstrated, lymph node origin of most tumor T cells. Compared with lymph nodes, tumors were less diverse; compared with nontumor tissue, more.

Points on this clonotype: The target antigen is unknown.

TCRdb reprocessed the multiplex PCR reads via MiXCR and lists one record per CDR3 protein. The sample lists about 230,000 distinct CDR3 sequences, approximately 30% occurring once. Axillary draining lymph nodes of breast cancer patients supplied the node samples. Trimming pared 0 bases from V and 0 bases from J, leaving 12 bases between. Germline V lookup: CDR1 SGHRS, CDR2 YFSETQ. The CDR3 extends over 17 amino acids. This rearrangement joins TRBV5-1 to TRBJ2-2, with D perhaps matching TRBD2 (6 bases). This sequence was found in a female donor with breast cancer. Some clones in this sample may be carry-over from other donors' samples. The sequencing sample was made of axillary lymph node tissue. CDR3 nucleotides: TGCGCCAGCAGCTTGGGGGAGGTCGTCTCGAACACCGGGGAGCTGTTTTTT. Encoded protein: CASSLGEVVSNTGELFF. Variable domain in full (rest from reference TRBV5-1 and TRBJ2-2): KAGVTQTPRYLIKTRGQQVTLSCSPISGHRSVSWYQQTPGQGLQFLFEYFSETQRNKGNFPGRFSGRQFSNSRSEMNVSTLELGDSALYLCASSLGEVVSNTGELFFGEGSRLTVL.